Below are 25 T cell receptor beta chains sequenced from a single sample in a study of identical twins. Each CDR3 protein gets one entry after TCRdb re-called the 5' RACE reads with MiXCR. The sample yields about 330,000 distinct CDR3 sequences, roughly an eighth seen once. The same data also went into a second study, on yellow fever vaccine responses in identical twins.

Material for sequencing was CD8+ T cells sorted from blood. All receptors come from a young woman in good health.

DNA for the CDR3: TGTGCCAGCAGAGACCGTTCGGGGCCTAACTATGGCTACACCTTC. Protein product: CASRDRSGPNYGYTF. The chain couples TRBV7-2 to TRBJ1-2; maybe TRBD1 (5 bases). The V and J ends lost 6 bases and 0 bases respectively, with 14 bases between them. The germline V gene has CDR1 SGHTA and CDR2 FQGNSA. The CDR3 covers 15 residues. Based on the CDR3 plus reference TRBV7-2 and TRBJ1-2, the full variable domain is GAGVSQSPSNKVTEKGKDVELRCDPISGHTALYWYRQSLGQGLEFLIYFQGNSAPDKSGLPSDRFSAERTGGSVSTLTIQRTQQEDSAVYLCASRDRSGPNYGYTFGSGTRLTVV.

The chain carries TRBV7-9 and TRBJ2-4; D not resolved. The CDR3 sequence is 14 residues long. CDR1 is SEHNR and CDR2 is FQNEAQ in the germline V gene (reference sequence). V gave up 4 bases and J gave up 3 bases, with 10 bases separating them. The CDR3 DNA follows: TGTGCCAGCAGCTCGATTAGAGACAAAAACATTCAGTACTTC. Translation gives CASSSIRDKNIQYF.

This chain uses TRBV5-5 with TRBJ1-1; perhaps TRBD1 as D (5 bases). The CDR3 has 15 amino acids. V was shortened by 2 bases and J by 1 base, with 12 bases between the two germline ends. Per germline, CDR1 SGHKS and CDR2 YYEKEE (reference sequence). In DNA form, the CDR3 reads TGTGCCAGCAGCTTCCGGGACGGCACGAACACTGAAGCTTTCTTT. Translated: CASSFRDGTNTEAFF. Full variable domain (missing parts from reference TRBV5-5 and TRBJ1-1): DAGVTQSPTHLIKTRGQQVTLRCSPISGHKSVSWYQQVLGQGPQFIFQYYEKEERGRGNFPDRFSARQFPNYSSELNVNALLLGDSALYLCASSFRDGTNTEAFFGQGTRLTVV.

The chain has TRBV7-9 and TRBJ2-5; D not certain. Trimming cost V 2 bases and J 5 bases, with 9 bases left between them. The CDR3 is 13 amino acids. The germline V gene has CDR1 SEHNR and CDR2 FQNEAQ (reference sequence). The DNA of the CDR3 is TGTGCCAGCAGCTTATACGTTGGCGAGACCCAGTACTTC. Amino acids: CASSLYVGETQYF.

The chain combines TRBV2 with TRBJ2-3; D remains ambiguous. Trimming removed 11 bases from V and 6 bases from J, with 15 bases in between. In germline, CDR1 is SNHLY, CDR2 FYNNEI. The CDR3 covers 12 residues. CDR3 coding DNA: TGTGCCGAATCCCGTGGGTCGGATACGCAGTATTTT. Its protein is CAESRGSDTQYF.

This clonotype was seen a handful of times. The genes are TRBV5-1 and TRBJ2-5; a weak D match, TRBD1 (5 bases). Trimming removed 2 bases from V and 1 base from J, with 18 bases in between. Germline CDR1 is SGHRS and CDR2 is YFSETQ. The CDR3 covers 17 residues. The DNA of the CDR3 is TGCGCCAGCAGCTTTGGGGCCAGTCTGGCGATCCAAGAGACCCAGTACTTC. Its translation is CASSFGASLAIQETQYF.

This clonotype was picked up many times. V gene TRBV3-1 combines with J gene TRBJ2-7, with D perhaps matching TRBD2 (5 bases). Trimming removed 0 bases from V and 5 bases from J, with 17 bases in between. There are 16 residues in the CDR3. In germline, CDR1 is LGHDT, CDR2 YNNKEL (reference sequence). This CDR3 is CASSQEGGLLVDEQYF. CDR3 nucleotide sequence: TGTGCCAGCAGCCAAGAAGGTGGACTTCTAGTGGACGAGCAGTACTTC.

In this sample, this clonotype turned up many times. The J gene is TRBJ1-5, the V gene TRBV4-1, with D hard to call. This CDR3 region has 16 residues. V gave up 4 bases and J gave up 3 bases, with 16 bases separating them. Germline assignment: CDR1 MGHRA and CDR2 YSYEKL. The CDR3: CASSPQVANPNQPQHF. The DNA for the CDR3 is TGCGCCAGCAGCCCCCAAGTGGCCAACCCCAATCAGCCCCAGCATTTT.

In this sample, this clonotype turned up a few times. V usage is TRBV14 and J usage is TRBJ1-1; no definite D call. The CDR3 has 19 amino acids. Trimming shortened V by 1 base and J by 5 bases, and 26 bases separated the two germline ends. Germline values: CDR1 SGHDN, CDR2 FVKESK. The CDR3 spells CASSQVLFSVRERRTEAFF. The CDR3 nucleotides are TGTGCCAGCAGCCAAGTCTTATTCTCCGTCCGGGAACGGCGAACTGAAGCTTTCTTT.

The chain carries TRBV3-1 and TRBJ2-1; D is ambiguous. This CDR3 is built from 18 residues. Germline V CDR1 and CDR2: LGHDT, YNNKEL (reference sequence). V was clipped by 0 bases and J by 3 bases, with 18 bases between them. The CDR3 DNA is TGTGCCAGCAGCCAAGATGCCGGGTTAGGCTACGACTACAATGAGCAGTTCTTC. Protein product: CASSQDAGLGYDYNEQFF.

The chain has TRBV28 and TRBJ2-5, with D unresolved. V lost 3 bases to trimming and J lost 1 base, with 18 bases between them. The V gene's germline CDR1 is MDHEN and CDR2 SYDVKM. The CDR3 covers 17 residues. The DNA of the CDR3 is TGTGCCAGCAGTTTGTGGACCCGAGAGTGGGTCCAAGAGACCCAGTACTTC. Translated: CASSLWTREWVQETQYF.

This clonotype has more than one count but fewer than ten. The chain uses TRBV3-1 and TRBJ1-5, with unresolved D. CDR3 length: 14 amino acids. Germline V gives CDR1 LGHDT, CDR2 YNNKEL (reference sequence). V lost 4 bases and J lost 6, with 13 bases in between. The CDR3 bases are TGTGCCAGCAGCCCCCGGGGTATACGTCAGCCCCAGCATTTT. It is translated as CASSPRGIRQPQHF.

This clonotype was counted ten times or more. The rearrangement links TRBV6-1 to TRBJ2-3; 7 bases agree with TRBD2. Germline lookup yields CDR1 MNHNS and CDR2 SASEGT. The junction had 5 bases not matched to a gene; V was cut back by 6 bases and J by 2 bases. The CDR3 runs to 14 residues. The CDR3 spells CASSLRGSTDTQYF. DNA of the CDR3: TGTGCCAGCAGCTTGCGGGGGTCCACAGATACGCAGTATTTT.

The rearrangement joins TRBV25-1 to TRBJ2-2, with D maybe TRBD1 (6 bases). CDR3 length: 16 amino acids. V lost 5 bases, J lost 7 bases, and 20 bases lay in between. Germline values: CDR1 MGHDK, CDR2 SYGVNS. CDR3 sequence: CASSKVGVPGDGELFF. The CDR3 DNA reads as TGTGCCAGCAGTAAAGTGGGAGTGCCAGGGGACGGGGAGCTGTTTTTT.

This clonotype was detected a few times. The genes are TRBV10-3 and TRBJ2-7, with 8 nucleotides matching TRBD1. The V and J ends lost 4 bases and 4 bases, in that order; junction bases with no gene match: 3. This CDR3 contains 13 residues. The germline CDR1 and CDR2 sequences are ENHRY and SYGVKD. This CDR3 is CAISATGEYEQYV. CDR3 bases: TGTGCCATCAGTGCGACAGGGGAGTACGAGCAGTACGTC.

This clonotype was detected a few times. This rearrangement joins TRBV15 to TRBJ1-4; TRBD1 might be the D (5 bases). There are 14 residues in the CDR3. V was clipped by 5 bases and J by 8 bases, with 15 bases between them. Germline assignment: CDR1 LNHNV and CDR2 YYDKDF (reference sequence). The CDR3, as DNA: TGTGCCACCAGCCATCTCGGGACTGAAGAAAAACTGTTTTTT. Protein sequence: CATSHLGTEEKLFF.

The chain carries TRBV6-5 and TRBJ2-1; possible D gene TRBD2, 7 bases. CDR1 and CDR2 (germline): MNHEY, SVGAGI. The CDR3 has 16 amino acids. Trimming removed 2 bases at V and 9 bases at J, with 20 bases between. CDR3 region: CASSYSRGGAHSEQFF. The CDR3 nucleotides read TGTGCCAGCAGTTACAGTAGAGGGGGGGCTCACAGTGAGCAGTTCTTC.

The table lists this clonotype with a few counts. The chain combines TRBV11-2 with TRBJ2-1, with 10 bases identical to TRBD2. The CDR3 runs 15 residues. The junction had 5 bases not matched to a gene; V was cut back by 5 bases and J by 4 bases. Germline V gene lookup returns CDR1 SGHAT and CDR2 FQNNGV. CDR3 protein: CASSIGTSEYNEQFF. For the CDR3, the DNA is TGTGCCAGCAGCATCGGGACTAGCGAATACAATGAGCAGTTCTTC. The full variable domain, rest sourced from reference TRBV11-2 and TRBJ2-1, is EAGVAQSPRYKIIEKRQSVAFWCNPISGHATLYWYQQILGQGPKLLIQFQNNGVVDDSQLPKDRFSAERLKGVDSTLKIQPAKLEDSAVYLCASSIGTSEYNEQFFGPGTRLTVL.

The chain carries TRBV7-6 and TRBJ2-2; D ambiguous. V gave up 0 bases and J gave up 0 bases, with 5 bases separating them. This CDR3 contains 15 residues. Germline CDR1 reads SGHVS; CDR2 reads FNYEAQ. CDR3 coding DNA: TGTGCCAGCAGCTTAGCGCGGCCGAACACCGGGGAGCTGTTTTTT. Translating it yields CASSLARPNTGELFF.

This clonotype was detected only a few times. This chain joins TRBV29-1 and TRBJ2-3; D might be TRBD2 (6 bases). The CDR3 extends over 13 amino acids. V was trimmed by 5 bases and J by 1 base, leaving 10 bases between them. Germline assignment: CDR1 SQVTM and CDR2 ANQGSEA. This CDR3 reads CSVWGVGTDTQYF. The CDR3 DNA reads TGCAGCGTTTGGGGGGTGGGCACAGATACGCAGTATTTT.

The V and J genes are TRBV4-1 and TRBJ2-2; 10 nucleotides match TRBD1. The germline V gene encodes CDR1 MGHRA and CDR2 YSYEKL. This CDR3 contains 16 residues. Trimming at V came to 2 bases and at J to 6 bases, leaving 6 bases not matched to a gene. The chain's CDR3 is CASSQKGTGVAGELFF. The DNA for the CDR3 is TGCGCCAGCAGCCAAAAGGGGACAGGGGTTGCCGGGGAGCTGTTTTTT.

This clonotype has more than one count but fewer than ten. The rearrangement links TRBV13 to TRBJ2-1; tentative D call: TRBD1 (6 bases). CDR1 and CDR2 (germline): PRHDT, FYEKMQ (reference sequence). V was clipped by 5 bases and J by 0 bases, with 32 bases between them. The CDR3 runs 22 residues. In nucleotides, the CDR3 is TGTGCCAGCAGCGGGGCGAGGGGGATGGCTCTGGCCACTACAAGCTCCTACAATGAGCAGTTCTTC. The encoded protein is CASSGARGMALATTSSYNEQFF. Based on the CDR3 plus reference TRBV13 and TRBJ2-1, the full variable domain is AAGVIQSPRHLIKEKRETATLKCYPIPRHDTVYWYQQGPGQDPQFLISFYEKMQSDKGSIPDRFSAQQFSDYHSELNMSSLELGDSALYFCASSGARGMALATTSSYNEQFFGPGTRLTVL.

In nucleotides, the CDR3 is TGTGCCAGCCGCGGGACTCTCGAAGCTTTCTTT. Its protein product is CASRGTLEAFF. The chain employs TRBV2 and TRBJ1-1, with D possibly matching TRBD1 (5 bases). Germline lookup yields CDR1 SNHLY and CDR2 FYNNEI. This CDR3 is built from 11 residues. Trimming left V 8 bases short and J 8 bases short, with 12 bases between.

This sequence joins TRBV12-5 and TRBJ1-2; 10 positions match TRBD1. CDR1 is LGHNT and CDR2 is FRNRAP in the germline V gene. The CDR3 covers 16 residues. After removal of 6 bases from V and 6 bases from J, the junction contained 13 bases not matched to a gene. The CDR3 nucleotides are TGTGCTAGTGGCGAATTGACAGGGGGCCTTTTGGATGGCTACACCTTC. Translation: CASGELTGGLLDGYTF.

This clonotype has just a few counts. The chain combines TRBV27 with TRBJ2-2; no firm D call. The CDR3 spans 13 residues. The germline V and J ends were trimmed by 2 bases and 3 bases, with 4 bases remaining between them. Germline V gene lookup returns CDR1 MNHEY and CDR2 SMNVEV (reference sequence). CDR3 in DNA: TGTGCCAGCAGTTTACTAGACACCGGGGAGCTGTTTTTT. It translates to CASSLLDTGELFF.